This T cell receptor beta chain was found in a study of vaccination effects on CD4 cells after COVID-19. Study-wide background: Samples gathered post-vaccine arrived a median of 72 days past the second dose.

Remarks on this clone: What it binds is unknown.

Regarding the study as a whole: Common cold coronavirus cross-reactivity was shown by only 1 of 255 vaccine-induced clones in healthy vaccinees.

Following 10 days of culture, CD4+ T cells were isolated. Two doses of BNT162b2 or mRNA-1273 vaccine were administered to participants. Nobody among the vaccine recipients had prior SARS-CoV-2 infection (nucleocapsid antibodies were negative). Days 3 and 7 were when half the medium was replaced with IL-2 medium. Sequencing used immunoSEQ multiplex PCR; TCRdb keeps in-frame clones, though not all of them. Among around 47,000 clones listed, 72% were seen once. Trimming cost V 6 bases and J 5 bases; bases outside gene matches: 10. This CDR3 contains 15 residues. The germline CDR1 and CDR2 sequences are MNHEY and SVGEGT.

The rearrangement joins TRBV6-2 or TRBV6-3 to TRBJ2-5; 9 nucleotides line up with TRBD1. Sequenced here: CD4+ T cells from PBMCs cultured without peptide, sampled after COVID-19 vaccination. The sequence was obtained from a human donor who received a COVID-19 vaccine. CDR3 nucleotides: TGTGCCAGCAGCAAGGGACAGGGTTTTCTTGAGACCCAGTACTTC. It yields the protein CASSKGQGFLETQYF.